Sequencing of this T cell receptor beta chain was carried out in a study of chemoradiotherapy in HPV16-positive cancers. Study-wide points: Non-HPV-specific T cells did not expand in tumors during treatment, whereas candidate HPV-specific clones and E7-related motifs did.

Repertoires were sampled repeatedly during chemoradiotherapy. Profiled with immunoSEQ multiplex PCR; TCRdb holds only in-frame clones, not every one. The data hold about 39,000 clones, with more than 75% observed a single time. A word on this clone: Its antigen remains unidentified.

Between the trimmed V and J ends, which lost 3 bases and 6 bases, there was a span of 7 bases. The CDR3 has 12 residues. Per germline, CDR1 SGHDT and CDR2 YYEEEE. The clonotype originates from a human donor with HPV-associated anogenital cancer. This chain uses TRBV5-6 with TRBJ2-1; D remains unclear. The starting material was blood, obtained from a patient who underwent chemoradiotherapy. CDR3 in DNA: TGTGCCAGCAGCTGGCTGAGCAATGAGCAGTTCTTC. This codes for CASSWLSNEQFF.